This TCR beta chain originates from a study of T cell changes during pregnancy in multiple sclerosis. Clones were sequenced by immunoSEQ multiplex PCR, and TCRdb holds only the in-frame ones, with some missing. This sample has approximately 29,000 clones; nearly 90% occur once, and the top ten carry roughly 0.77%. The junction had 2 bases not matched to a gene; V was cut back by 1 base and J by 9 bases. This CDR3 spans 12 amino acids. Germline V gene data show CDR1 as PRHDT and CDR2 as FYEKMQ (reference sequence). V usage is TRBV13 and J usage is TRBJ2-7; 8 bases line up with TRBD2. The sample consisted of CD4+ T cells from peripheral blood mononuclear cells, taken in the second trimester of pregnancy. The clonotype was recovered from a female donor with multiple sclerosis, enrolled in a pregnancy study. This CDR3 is CASSLARGGQYF. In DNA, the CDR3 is TGTGCCAGCAGCTTAGCTCGGGGGGGGCAGTACTTC.